A selection of T cell receptor beta chains follows, all from one sample in a study of Graves' ophthalmopathy and Graves' hyperthyroidism. TCRdb fed the multiplex PCR reads into MiXCR, producing one record per CDR3 protein. The data show approximately 15,000 distinct CDR3 sequences, with around 46% seen just once and roughly 23% held by the top ten. The sample was peripheral blood. These receptors came from a woman in her thirties or forties with stable Graves' hyperthyroidism. Both conserved end residues are part of each CDR3. D genes are given only for firm matches.

J,D,V,CDR3
TRBJ2-3,-,TRBV24-1,CATSVSGASTDTQYF
TRBJ1-5,-,TRBV7-2,CASSTNRGKGQPQHF
TRBJ2-1,-,TRBV6-1,CASDRGSHNEQFF
TRBJ1-1,TRBD1,TRBV10-3,CATQQGLNTEAFF
TRBJ2-7,-,TRBV5-6,CASSWGTVWERYF
TRBJ2-7,-,TRBV7-2,CASSLAGGATYEQYF
TRBJ2-3,-,TRBV19,CASGRDTQYF
TRBJ2-5,-,TRBV7-2,CASGPGWASETQYF
TRBJ2-1,TRBD1,TRBV9,CASSALGQGVNEQFF
TRBJ1-4,TRBD1,TRBV6-6,CASTGTGGSEKLFF
TRBJ2-7,-,TRBV6-2/TRBV6-3,CASSKPPDQAYEQYF
TRBJ2-3,TRBD2,TRBV20-1,CSARDPLAGVWTDTQYF
TRBJ2-7,-,TRBV20-1,CSATKAGSYYEQYF
TRBJ2-7,-,TRBV3-1,CASSQRGKMNHRAYEQYF
TRBJ2-7,TRBD2,TRBV7-2,CASRRATFSGSGCEQYF
TRBJ1-3,-,TRBV10-3,CAISETEGSPGGNTIYF
TRBJ1-4,-,TRBV25-1,CASSEPPTGEKLFF
TRBJ2-7,TRBD1,TRBV5-4,CASSRRPGQGSEQYF
TRBJ2-3,-,TRBV9,CASSVASTDTQYF
TRBJ2-1,TRBD1,TRBV15,CATSRDGTGGYDEQFF
TRBJ2-2,-,TRBV5-1,CASSLDPTSAGELFF
TRBJ2-3,TRBD2,TRBV19,CASCLAGARDTQYF
TRBJ2-7,-,TRBV20-1,CSARDGRGDEQYF
TRBJ2-3,-,TRBV6-1,CASGRDSDTQYF
TRBJ2-5,TRBD1,TRBV7-8,CASSLGRRTGRSGVTQYF
TRBJ2-7,TRBD1,TRBV2,CASYSGTGEGEQYF
TRBJ1-5,-,TRBV19,CASRTDNQPQHF
TRBJ1-2,-,TRBV28,CASSLGGGYTF
TRBJ2-7,TRBD2,TRBV20-1,CSARDGGGVREQYF
TRBJ2-7,-,TRBV11-2,CASSLEIPGRLLYEQYF
TRBJ2-7,-,TRBV2,CAGIDVGYEQYF
TRBJ1-2,TRBD1,TRBV10-3,CAISNTPGQGTYGYTF
TRBJ1-4,-,TRBV12-3/TRBV12-4,CASSTGRATNEKLFF
TRBJ2-7,-,TRBV9,CASSVGGAFYEQYF
TRBJ1-3,-,TRBV19,CASSTGTVSGNTIYF
TRBJ2-3,TRBD2,TRBV9,CASSVGAGGTDTPYF
TRBJ1-4,-,TRBV7-9,CASSLMAGNEKLFF
TRBJ2-3,TRBD2,TRBV5-1,CASRRRRWSGSFQPTDTQYF
TRBJ1-4,-,TRBV19,CASRLIGVNEKLFF
TRBJ1-3,-,TRBV5-6,CASSLVAWEGNTIYF
TRBJ2-2,TRBD1,TRBV19,CASSQPGGGTGELFF
TRBJ1-5,-,TRBV9,CASSVNPARDQPQHF
TRBJ2-7,-,TRBV20-1,CSASEGTSYEQYF
TRBJ1-1,TRBD1,TRBV11-2,CASSPFRGTNTEAFF
TRBJ1-5,TRBD1,TRBV27,CASSYGTGNNQPQHF
TRBJ2-5,TRBD2,TRBV20-1,CSASLGGETQYF
TRBJ2-7,-,TRBV2,CVSTGVGYEQYF
TRBJ1-5,-,TRBV7-2,CASSLGTQGLQPQHF
TRBJ1-6,-,TRBV7-2,CASSLALGGLRSPLHF
TRBJ2-2,TRBD1,TRBV6-6,CASGSTGTGYLTGELFF
TRBJ1-5,-,TRBV2,CASSQVYAGGNQPQHF
TRBJ1-5,TRBD1,TRBV29-1,CSATGTGGQPQHF
TRBJ1-1,-,TRBV15,CATKERAPNTEAFF
TRBJ2-3,-,TRBV5-1,CASSTLPGLSTDTQYF
TRBJ2-1,TRBD2,TRBV11-3,CASSAGLAGDNEQFF